Following are 8 T cell receptor beta chains from one sample sequenced in a study of blood T cell repertoires in COVID-19. Sequencing was performed with immunoSEQ multiplex PCR; in TCRdb, only in-frame clones are kept and a portion is missing. Here the sample spans 200,000 or so clones, 75% to 85% being singletons. Sequenced material: peripheral blood. All receptors derive from a woman of 80 years or more with COVID-19, enrolled during active disease.

The V call is TRBV6-1, the J call TRBJ2-7; tentative D call: TRBD1 (6 bases). This CDR3 region has 14 residues. V lost 2 bases, J lost 3 bases, and 11 bases lay in between. Germline V gene data show CDR1 as MNHNS and CDR2 as SASEGT. The chain's CDR3 is CASSESGRGYEQYF. CDR3 sequence (DNA): TGTGCCAGCAGTGAATCGGGCAGGGGCTACGAGCAGTACTTC.

The chain is built from TRBV19 and TRBJ1-1; 8 positions agree with TRBD1. With V trimmed by 1 base and J by 4 bases, 11 bases remained unmatched. Germline CDR1 LNHDA, CDR2 SQIVND (reference sequence). The CDR3 is 17 amino acids. The CDR3 region has the DNA TGTGCCAGTAGTATAGTTATTTCGGCAGGGGGCGGCACTGAAGCTTTCTTT. This sequence encodes CASSIVISAGGGTEAFF.

The rearrangement joins TRBV20-1 to TRBJ1-2; unclear D gene. Trimming removed 3 bases from V and 8 bases from J, with 10 bases in between. CDR1 and CDR2 (germline): DFQATT, SNEGSKA (reference sequence). The CDR3 sequence is 11 residues long. CDR3 DNA sequence: TGCAGTGCTAGTAGTGTCAGGGGCTACACCTTC. It yields the protein CSASSVRGYTF.

The chain is built from TRBV2 and TRBJ2-6, with no clear D. Looked up from germline, CDR1 is SNHLY and CDR2 is FYNNEI. The germline V and J ends were trimmed by 5 bases and 1 base, with 9 bases remaining between them. The CDR3 has 15 residues. In nucleotides, the CDR3 is TGTGCCAGCAGTCTTTTGCGTTCTGGGGCCAACGTCCTGACTTTC. The encoded protein is CASSLLRSGANVLTF.

The rearrangement joins TRBV6-1 to TRBJ1-5; D might be TRBD1 (6 bases). This CDR3 is built from 16 residues. Between the trimmed V and J ends, which lost 3 bases and 4 bases, there was a span of 16 bases. The V gene's germline CDR1 is MNHNS and CDR2 SASEGT. The CDR3 region has the DNA TGTGCCAGCAGTGATTTACAGGGAAGCCGGAATCAGCCCCAGCATTTT. This encodes CASSDLQGSRNQPQHF.

The CDR3: CAIRGTGAKDEQFF. CDR3 nucleotides: TGTGCCATCAGAGGGACAGGGGCCAAGGATGAGCAGTTCTTC. The chain uses TRBV10-3 and TRBJ2-1; 10 nucleotides match TRBD1. V dropped 6 bases and J dropped 8; count of bases not matched to a gene: 7. Germline CDR1 is ENHRY and CDR2 is SYGVKD. This CDR3 is 14 amino acids long.

V and J are TRBV3-1 (or the pseudogene TRBV3-2) and TRBJ2-5; maybe TRBD2 (6 bases). Trimming removed 3 bases from V and 6 bases from J, with 14 bases in between. In germline, CDR1 is LGHDT, CDR2 YNNKEL (reference sequence). CDR3 length equals 14 residues. The CDR3 protein is CASSQQEGSQTQYF. The CDR3 DNA follows: TGTGCCAGCAGCCAGCAGGAGGGGAGCCAGACCCAGTACTTC.

This clone was counted a single time. The chain combines TRBV7-2 with TRBJ2-3; 9 bases match TRBD2. The CDR3 is 16 amino acids. From germline, CDR1 is SGHTA and CDR2 FQGNSA. J was trimmed by 6 bases and V by 3 bases; bases with no gene match: 10. CDR3 loop: CASSLGGGLAGDTQYF. For the CDR3, the DNA is TGTGCCAGCAGCTTGGGAGGTGGGCTAGCGGGGGATACGCAGTATTTT.